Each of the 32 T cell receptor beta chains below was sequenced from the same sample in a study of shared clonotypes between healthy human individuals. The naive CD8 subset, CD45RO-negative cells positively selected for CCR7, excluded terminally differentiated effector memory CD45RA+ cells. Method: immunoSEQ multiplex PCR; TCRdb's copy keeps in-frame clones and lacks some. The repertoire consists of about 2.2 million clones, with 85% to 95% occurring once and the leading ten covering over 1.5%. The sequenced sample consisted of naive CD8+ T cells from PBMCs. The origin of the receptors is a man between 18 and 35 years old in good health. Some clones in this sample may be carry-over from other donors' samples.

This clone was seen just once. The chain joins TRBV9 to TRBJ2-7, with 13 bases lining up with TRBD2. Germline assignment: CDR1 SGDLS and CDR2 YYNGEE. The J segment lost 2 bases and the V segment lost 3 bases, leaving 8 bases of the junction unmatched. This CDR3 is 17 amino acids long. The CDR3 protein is CASSGTTGTSGAYEQYF. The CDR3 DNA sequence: TGTGCCAGCAGCGGAACCACCGGGACTAGCGGGGCCTACGAGCAGTACTTC.

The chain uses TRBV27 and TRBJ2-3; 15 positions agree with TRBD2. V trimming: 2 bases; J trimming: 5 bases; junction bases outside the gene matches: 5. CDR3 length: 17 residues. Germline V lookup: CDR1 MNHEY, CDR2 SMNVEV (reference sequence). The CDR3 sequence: CASSLPRTSGRVDTQYF. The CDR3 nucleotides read TGTGCCAGCAGTTTACCTCGGACTAGCGGGAGGGTAGATACGCAGTATTTT.

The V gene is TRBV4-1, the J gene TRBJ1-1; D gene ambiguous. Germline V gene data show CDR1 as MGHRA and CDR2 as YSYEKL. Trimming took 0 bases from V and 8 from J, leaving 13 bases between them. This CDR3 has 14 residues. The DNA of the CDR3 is TGCGCCAGCAGCCAAGATCCCGGATACCCCGAAGCTTTCTTT. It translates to CASSQDPGYPEAFF.

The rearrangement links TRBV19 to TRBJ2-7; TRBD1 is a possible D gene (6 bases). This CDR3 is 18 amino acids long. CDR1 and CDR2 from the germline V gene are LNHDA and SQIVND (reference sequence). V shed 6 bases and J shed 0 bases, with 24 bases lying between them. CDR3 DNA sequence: TGTGCCAGTAGCCAGCCTTCTAACTCAGGGGATTACTCCTACGAGCAGTACTTC. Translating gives CASSQPSNSGDYSYEQYF.

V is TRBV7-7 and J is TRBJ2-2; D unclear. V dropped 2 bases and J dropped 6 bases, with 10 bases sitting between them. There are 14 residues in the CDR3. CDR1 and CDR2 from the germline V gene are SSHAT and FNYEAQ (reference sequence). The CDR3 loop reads CASSLRESAGELFF. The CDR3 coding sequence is TGTGCCAGCAGCTTAAGGGAATCCGCCGGGGAGCTGTTTTTT.

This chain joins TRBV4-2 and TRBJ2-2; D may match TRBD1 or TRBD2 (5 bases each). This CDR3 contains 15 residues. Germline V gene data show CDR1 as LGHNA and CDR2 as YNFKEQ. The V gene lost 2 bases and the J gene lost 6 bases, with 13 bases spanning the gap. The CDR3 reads CASSQKGTGPGELFF. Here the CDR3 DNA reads TGTGCCAGCAGCCAAAAAGGGACCGGGCCCGGGGAGCTGTTTTTT.

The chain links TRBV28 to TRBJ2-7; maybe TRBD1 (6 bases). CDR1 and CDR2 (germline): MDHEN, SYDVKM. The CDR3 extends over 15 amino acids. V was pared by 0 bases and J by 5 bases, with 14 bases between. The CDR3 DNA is TGTGCCAGCAGTTTATGGAGGGACAATCCCCACGAGCAGTACTTC. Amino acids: CASSLWRDNPHEQYF.

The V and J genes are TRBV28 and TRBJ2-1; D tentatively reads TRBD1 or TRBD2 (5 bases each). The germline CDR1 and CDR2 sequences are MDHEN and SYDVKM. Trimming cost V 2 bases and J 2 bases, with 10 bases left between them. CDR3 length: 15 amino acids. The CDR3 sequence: CASSLGQGPYNEQFF. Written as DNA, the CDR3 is TGTGCCAGCAGTTTAGGGCAGGGACCCTACAATGAGCAGTTCTTC.

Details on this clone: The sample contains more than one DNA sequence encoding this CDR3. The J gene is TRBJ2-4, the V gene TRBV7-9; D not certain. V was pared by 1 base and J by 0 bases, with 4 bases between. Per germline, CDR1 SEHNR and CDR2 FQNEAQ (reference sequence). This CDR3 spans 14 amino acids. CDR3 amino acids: CASSLVLAKNIQYF. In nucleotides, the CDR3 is TGTGCCAGCAGCTTAGTCCTAGCCAAAAACATTCAGTACTTC.

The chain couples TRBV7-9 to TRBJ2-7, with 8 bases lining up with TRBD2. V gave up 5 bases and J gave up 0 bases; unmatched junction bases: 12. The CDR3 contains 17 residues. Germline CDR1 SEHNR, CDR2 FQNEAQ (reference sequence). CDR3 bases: TGTGCCAGCAGCCCAAGCACGAGCGGGAGTCCCTCCTACGAGCAGTACTTC. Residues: CASSPSTSGSPSYEQYF.

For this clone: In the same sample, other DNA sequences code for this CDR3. The CDR3 region has the DNA TGTGCCAGCAGCTCCTCCACCGGGGAGCTGTTTTTT. Protein sequence: CASSSSTGELFF. The rearrangement joins TRBV7-9 to TRBJ2-2; D not certain. From germline, CDR1 is SEHNR and CDR2 FQNEAQ (reference sequence). Deletions cut 4 bases from V and 4 bases from J, with 4 bases between. This CDR3 comprises 12 residues.

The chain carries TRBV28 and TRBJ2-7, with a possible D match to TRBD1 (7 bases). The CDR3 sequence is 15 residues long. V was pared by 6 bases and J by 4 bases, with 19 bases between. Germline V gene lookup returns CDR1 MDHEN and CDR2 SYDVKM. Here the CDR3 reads CASRRETGTYYEQYF. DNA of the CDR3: TGTGCCAGCAGAAGAGAGACAGGGACTTATTACGAGCAGTACTTC.

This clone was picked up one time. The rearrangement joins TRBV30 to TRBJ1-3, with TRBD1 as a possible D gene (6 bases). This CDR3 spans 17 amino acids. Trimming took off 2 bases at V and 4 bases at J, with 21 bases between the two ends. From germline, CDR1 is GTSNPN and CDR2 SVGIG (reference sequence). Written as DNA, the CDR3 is TGTGCCTGGAGTCCCCACCCCGGGGCAGGGACAGGAAACACCATATATTTT. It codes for CAWSPHPGAGTGNTIYF.

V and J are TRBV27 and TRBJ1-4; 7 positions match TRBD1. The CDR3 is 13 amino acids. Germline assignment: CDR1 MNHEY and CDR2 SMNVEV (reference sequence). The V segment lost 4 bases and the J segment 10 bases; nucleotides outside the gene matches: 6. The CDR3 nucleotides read TGTGCCAGCAGTTCATCAGGGGGAGGAAAACTGTTTTTT. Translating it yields CASSSSGGGKLFF. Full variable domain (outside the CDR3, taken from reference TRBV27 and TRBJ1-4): EAQVTQNPRYLITVTGKKLTVTCSQNMNHEYMSWYRQDPGLGLRQIYYSMNVEVTDKGDVPEGYKVSRKEKRNFPLILESPSPNQTSLYFCASSSSGGGKLFFGSGTQLSVL.

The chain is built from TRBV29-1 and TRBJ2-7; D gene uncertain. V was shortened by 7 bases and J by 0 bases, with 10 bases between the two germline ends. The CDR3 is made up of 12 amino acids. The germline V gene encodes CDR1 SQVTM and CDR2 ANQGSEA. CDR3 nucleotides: TGCAGCGCTCGAACAGTCTCCTACGAGCAGTACTTC. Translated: CSARTVSYEQYF.

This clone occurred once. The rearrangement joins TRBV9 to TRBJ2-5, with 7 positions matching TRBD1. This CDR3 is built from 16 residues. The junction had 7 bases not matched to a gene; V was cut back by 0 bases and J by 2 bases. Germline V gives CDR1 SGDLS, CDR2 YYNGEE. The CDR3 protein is CASSVGRGTVQETQYF. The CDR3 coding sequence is TGTGCCAGCAGCGTAGGAAGGGGGACAGTTCAAGAGACCCAGTACTTC.

CDR3 loop: CASSLLGTARGAQYF. Written as DNA, the CDR3 is TGTGCCAGCAGTTTACTAGGGACGGCCCGGGGGGCGCAGTATTTT. The V and J genes are TRBV27 and TRBJ2-3; 7 bases are a match to TRBD2. CDR1 and CDR2 from the germline V gene are MNHEY and SMNVEV (reference sequence). The V gene end was trimmed by 2 bases and the J gene end by 10 bases; junction bases not matched to a gene: 12. This CDR3 is built from 15 residues.

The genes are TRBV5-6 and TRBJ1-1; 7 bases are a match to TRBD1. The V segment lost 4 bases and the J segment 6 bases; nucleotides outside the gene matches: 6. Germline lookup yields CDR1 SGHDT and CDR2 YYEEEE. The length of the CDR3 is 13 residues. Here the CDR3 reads CASSERDRAEAFF. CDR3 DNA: TGTGCCAGCAGCGAGCGGGACAGAGCTGAAGCTTTCTTT.

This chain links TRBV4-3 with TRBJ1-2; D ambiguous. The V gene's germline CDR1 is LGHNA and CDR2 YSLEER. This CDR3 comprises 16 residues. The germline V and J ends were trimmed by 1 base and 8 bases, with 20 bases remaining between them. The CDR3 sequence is CASSQGSAINVWGYTF. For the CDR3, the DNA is TGCGCCAGCAGCCAAGGTTCAGCGATTAACGTTTGGGGCTACACCTTC.

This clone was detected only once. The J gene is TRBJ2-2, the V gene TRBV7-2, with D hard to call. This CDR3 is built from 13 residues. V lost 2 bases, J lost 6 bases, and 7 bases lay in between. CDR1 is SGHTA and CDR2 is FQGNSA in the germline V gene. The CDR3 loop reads CASSLLPSGELFF. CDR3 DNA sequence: TGTGCCAGCAGCTTACTGCCTTCCGGGGAGCTGTTTTTT. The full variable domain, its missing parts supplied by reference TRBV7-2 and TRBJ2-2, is GAGVSQSPSNKVTEKGKDVELRCDPISGHTALYWYRQSLGQGLEFLIYFQGNSAPDKSGLPSDRFSAERTGGSVSTLTIQRTQQEDSAVYLCASSLLPSGELFFGEGSRLTVL.

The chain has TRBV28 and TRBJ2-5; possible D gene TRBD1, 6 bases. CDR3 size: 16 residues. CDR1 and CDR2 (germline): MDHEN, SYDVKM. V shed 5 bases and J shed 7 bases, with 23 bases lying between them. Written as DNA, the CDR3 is TGTGCCAGCAGTACTCGACCCGGACAGCCTTATGTGACCCAGTACTTC. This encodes CASSTRPGQPYVTQYF.

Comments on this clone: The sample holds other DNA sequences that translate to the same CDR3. The CDR3 here is CASSFLPLNYGYTF. The DNA for the CDR3 is TGTGCCAGCAGTTTCTTACCGCTTAACTATGGCTACACCTTC. This chain links TRBV27 with TRBJ1-2; D call uncertain. CDR3 length: 14 residues. Trimming removed 3 bases at V and 1 base at J, with 9 bases between. From germline, CDR1 is MNHEY and CDR2 SMNVEV (reference sequence).

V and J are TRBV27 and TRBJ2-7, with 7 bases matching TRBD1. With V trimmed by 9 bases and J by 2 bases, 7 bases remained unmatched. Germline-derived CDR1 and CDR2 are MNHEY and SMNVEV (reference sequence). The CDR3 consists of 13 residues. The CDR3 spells CASMGQFPYEQYF. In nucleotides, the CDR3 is TGTGCCAGTATGGGACAGTTCCCCTACGAGCAGTACTTC.

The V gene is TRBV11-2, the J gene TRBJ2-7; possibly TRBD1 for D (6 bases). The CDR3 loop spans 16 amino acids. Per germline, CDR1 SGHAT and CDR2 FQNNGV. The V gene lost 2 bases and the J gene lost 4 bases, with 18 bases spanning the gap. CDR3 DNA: TGTGCCAGCAGCTTATATGACAGCGTAGGGGGATACGAGCAGTACTTC. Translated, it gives CASSLYDSVGGYEQYF.

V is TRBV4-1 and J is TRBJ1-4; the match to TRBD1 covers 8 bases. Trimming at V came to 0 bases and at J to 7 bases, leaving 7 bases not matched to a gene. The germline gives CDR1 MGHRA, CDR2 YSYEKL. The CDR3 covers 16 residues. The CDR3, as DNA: TGCGCCAGCAGCCAAGAACTGGGCAGGGGGCTTGAAAAACTGTTTTTT. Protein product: CASSQELGRGLEKLFF.

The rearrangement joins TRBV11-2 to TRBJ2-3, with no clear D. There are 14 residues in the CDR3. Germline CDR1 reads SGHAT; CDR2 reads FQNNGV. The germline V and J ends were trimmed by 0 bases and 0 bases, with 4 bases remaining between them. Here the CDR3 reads CASSLEASTDTQYF. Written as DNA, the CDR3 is TGTGCCAGCAGCTTAGAAGCCAGCACAGATACGCAGTATTTT.

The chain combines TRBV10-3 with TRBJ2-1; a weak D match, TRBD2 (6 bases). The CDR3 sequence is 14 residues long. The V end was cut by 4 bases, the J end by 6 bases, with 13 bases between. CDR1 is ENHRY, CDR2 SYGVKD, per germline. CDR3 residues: CAISVPGLSNEQFF. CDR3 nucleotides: TGTGCCATCAGTGTACCGGGACTCAGCAATGAGCAGTTCTTC.

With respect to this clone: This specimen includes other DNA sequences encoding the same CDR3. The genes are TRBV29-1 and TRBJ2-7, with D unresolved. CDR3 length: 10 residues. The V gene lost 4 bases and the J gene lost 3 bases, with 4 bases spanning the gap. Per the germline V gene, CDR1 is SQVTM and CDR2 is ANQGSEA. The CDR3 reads CSVADYEQYF. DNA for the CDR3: TGCAGCGTTGCCGACTACGAGCAGTACTTC.

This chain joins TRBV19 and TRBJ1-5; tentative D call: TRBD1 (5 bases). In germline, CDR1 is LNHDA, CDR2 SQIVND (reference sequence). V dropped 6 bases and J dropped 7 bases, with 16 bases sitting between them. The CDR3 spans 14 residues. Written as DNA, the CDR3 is TGTGCCAGTAGCTTGTGGGGGGTTCGACAGCCCCAGCATTTT. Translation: CASSLWGVRQPQHF.

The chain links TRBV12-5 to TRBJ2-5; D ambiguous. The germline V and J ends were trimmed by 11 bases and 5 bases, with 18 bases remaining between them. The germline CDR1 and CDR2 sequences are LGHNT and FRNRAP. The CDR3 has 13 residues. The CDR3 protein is CASTGGYGETQYF. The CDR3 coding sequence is TGTGCTTCTACCGGTGGCTACGGGGAGACCCAGTACTTC.

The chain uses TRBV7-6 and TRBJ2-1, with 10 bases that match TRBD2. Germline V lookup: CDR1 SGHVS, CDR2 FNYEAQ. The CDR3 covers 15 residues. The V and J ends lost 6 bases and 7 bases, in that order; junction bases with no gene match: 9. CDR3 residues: CASSLSGRAENEQFF. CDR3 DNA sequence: TGTGCCAGCAGTCTCAGCGGGAGGGCGGAAAATGAGCAGTTCTTC.

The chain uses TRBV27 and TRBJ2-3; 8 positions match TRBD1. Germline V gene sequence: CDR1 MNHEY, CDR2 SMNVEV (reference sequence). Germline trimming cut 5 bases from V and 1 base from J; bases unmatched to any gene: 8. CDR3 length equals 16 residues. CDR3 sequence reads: CASSTQTGAGTDTQYF. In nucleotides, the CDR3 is TGTGCCAGCAGTACCCAGACAGGGGCAGGCACAGATACGCAGTATTTT.